This T cell receptor (beta chain) was sequenced during a study of T cells expressing NK-cell markers. Across the study: It was sorted CD3+CD56+NKG2C+, CD3+CD56+NKG2C- and CD3+CD56-NKG2C+ T cells that supplied the TCR beta repertoires. General observations from the study: The study left the HCMV specificity of expanded NKG2C+ T cell clones unresolved. Among four donors, these clonotypes also ranked first in the CD3+CD56-NKG2C+ fraction.

TCRdb reanalyzed the 5' RACE reads, giving one entry per CDR3 protein sequence and no DNA. There are about 260,000 distinct CDR3 sequences in the sample, with about 0.4% held by the top ten. The CDR3 is made up of 18 amino acids. Germline V CDR1 and CDR2: MNHEY, SMNVEV (reference sequence). With regard to this clonotype: Its antigen is unknown.

The chain employs TRBV27 and TRBJ2-1; absent DNA, TCRdb's TRBD2 call cannot be checked. This TCR came from a man younger than 35 in good health. Sequencing was done on a sample of blood T cells: a sorted CD56 or NKG2C T cell subset, CD4+ or CD8+ T cells, or bulk PBMC T cells (not recorded which). The CDR3 sequence is CASSFLGLAGGSYNEQFF.